This entry lists 22 T cell receptor beta chains sequenced from one sample in a study of CD8+CD57+ T cells in acquired aplastic anemia. It was genomic DNA that served as the template for profiling TCR beta VDJ and CDR3. TCRdb used MiXCR to reprocess the reads, holding one entry per CDR3 protein. This table has 300,000 or so distinct CDR3 sequences, approximately 58% appearing once. Sequenced patients had shown CD8+CD57+ cell expansion by flow cytometry. Sequenced input: sorted CD4+, CD8+, or CD8+CD57+ T cells (not recorded which) from PBMCs. All receptors derive from a human donor with aplastic anemia.

The table lists this clonotype with a few counts. This chain uses TRBV20-1 with TRBJ1-6; D possibly corresponds to TRBD1 (5 bases). The CDR3 spans 14 residues. Trimming removed 0 bases at V and 7 bases at J, with 10 bases between. CDR1 and CDR2 (germline): DFQATT, SNEGSKA (reference sequence). The CDR3 sequence is CSARDGGGNSPLHF. CDR3 nucleotides: TGCAGTGCTAGAGACGGGGGTGGAAATTCACCCCTCCACTTT.

The V call is TRBV14, the J call TRBJ1-3; D unresolved. Between the trimmed V and J ends, which lost 0 bases and 0 bases, there was a span of 12 bases. Germline values: CDR1 SGHDN, CDR2 FVKESK. The CDR3 runs to 17 residues. The CDR3, as DNA: TGTGCCAGCAGCCAAGAATTCAACGGGGTCTCTGGAAACACCATATATTTT. It specifies CASSQEFNGVSGNTIYF.

The gene calls are TRBV15 and TRBJ2-1; TRBD1 matches at 9 bases. J lost 7 bases, V lost 4 bases, and 5 bases had no gene match. The CDR3 is 14 residues long. CDR1 and CDR2 from the germline V gene are LNHNV and YYDKDF (reference sequence). The CDR3 protein is CATSKQGARNEQFF. The CDR3 DNA is TGTGCCACCAGCAAACAGGGGGCGAGAAATGAGCAGTTCTTC.

Ten or more counts support this clonotype. J is TRBJ1-1 and V is TRBV6-5, with 8 bases that match TRBD1. Per germline, CDR1 MNHEY and CDR2 SVGAGI. The CDR3 sequence is 14 residues long. The V and J ends lost 6 bases and 4 bases, in that order; junction bases with no gene match: 7. CDR3 DNA sequence: TGTGCCAGCAGACCTCAGGGGGCAGGCACTGAAGCTTTCTTT. Protein: CASRPQGAGTEAFF.

The chain uses TRBV9 and TRBJ2-1, with 9 positions matching TRBD1. The length of the CDR3 is 15 residues. With 3 bases clipped from V and 10 bases from J, the junction kept 11 bases outside the gene matches. The V gene's germline CDR1 is SGDLS and CDR2 YYNGEE. The CDR3 bases are TGTGCCAGCAGCGAGGACAGGGGAACCGCTCGGGAGCAGTTCTTC. This encodes CASSEDRGTAREQFF.

The rearrangement links TRBV4-1 to TRBJ2-7; tentatively, D is TRBD2 (6 bases). Trimming removed 0 bases at V and 4 bases at J, with 10 bases between. The CDR3 extends over 14 amino acids. Germline V gives CDR1 MGHRA, CDR2 YSYEKL. The CDR3 protein is CASSQDREIYEQYF. CDR3 DNA sequence: TGCGCCAGCAGCCAAGATCGGGAGATATACGAGCAGTACTTC.

Written as DNA, the CDR3 is TGCAGCGTTTCGATCGGGTTGTCGTACGAGCAGTACTTC. Amino acid sequence: CSVSIGLSYEQYF. The chain carries TRBV29-1 and TRBJ2-7; D is unclear. Trimming pared 5 bases from V and 4 bases from J, leaving 15 bases between. The CDR3 spans 13 residues. Germline values: CDR1 SQVTM, CDR2 ANQGSEA.

This clonotype is a singleton in its sample. J is TRBJ2-3 and V is TRBV12-3 or TRBV12-4; TRBD1 aligns across 8 bases. The CDR3 runs 13 residues. V shed 6 bases, J shed 4 bases, and the junction held 3 bases outside the gene matches. The CDR3 DNA reads as TGTGCCAGCAGAGCAGGGGGCGCAGATACGCAGTATTTT. Protein: CASRAGGADTQYF.

The rearrangement joins TRBV10-3 to TRBJ2-3; TRBD2 matches 15 bases. There are 14 residues in the CDR3. Germline V gene sequence: CDR1 ENHRY, CDR2 SYGVKD. Trimming at V came to 8 bases and at J to 4 bases, leaving 1 base not matched to a gene. CDR3 in amino acids: CAIGTSGRSDTQYF. The DNA of the CDR3 is TGTGCCATCGGGACTAGCGGGAGGTCAGATACGCAGTATTTT.

With respect to this clonotype: Germline and junction disagree at one end, which may indicate a read error. This rearrangement joins TRBV20-1 to TRBJ2-7; TRBD2 agrees at 10 bases. This CDR3 contains 13 residues. Germline V gives CDR1 DFQATT, CDR2 SNEGSKA (reference sequence). CDR3 loop: CGATSGDSYEQYF. The DNA for the CDR3 is TGCGGTGCTACTAGCGGGGACTCCTACGAGCAGTACTTC.

V gene TRBV15 combines with J gene TRBJ1-1, with a possible D match to TRBD1 (5 bases). V was pared by 3 bases and J by 1 base, with 15 bases between. Looked up from germline, CDR1 is LNHNV and CDR2 is YYDKDF (reference sequence). The CDR3 extends over 16 amino acids. DNA of the CDR3: TGTGCCACCAGCAGCGGAGGGACGTCCAAGAACACTGAAGCTTTCTTT. Translated: CATSSGGTSKNTEAFF.

This chain uses TRBV5-4 with TRBJ2-7, with D possibly matching TRBD2 (6 bases). Germline CDR1 reads SGHNT; CDR2 reads YYREEE (reference sequence). V gave up 6 bases and J gave up 5 bases, with 15 bases separating them. This CDR3 spans 13 amino acids. CDR3 sequence: CASTGRGIDEQYF. The CDR3 DNA is TGTGCCAGCACCGGCCGGGGGATCGACGAGCAGTACTTC.

This clonotype has ten or more counts. V usage is TRBV2 and J usage is TRBJ2-6, with D perhaps matching TRBD2 (6 bases). Germline V gene sequence: CDR1 SNHLY, CDR2 FYNNEI. Trimming took 7 bases from V and 0 from J, leaving 22 bases between them. There are 19 residues in the CDR3. The CDR3 DNA reads TGTGCCAGCATTCGGATTAGACTAGAACCCCCCTCTGGGGCCAACGTCCTGACTTTC. It codes for CASIRIRLEPPSGANVLTF.

This chain joins TRBV20-1 and TRBJ2-6; no reliable D call. CDR3 length: 15 amino acids. Germline V CDR1 and CDR2: DFQATT, SNEGSKA (reference sequence). Deletions cut 0 bases from V and 5 bases from J, with 11 bases between. The CDR3 spells CSARDQAGRANVLTF. The CDR3 bases are TGCAGTGCTAGAGATCAGGCCGGTCGGGCCAACGTCCTGACTTTC.

This clonotype was picked up many times. The V call is TRBV6-5, the J call TRBJ1-2; unclear D gene. CDR1 is MNHEY and CDR2 is SVGAGI in the germline V gene. The CDR3 extends over 15 amino acids. V was shortened by 5 bases and J by 0 bases, with 13 bases between the two germline ends. CDR3 DNA: TGTGCCAGCAGTCCCACCGTGGTGACTAACTATGGCTACACCTTC. Amino acids: CASSPTVVTNYGYTF.

The chain recombines TRBV24-1 with TRBJ1-2; 12 bases match TRBD1. This CDR3 has 14 residues. The V and J ends lost 3 bases and 8 bases, in that order; junction bases with no gene match: 3. Looked up from germline, CDR1 is KGHDR and CDR2 is SFDVKD. The CDR3 DNA reads as TGTGCCACCAGTGATACCGGGACAGGGGGCGGCTACACCTTC. Protein product: CATSDTGTGGGYTF.

The chain uses TRBV7-3 and TRBJ2-7; TRBD2 aligns across 8 bases. Germline trimming cut 4 bases from V and 6 bases from J; bases unmatched to any gene: 11. This CDR3 has 15 amino acids. Germline CDR1 and CDR2: SGHTA and FQGTGA. CDR3 residues: CASSSQPAGASEQYF. CDR3 in DNA: TGTGCCAGCAGCTCTCAGCCAGCGGGGGCCTCCGAGCAGTACTTC. Combining the CDR3 with reference TRBV7-3 and TRBJ2-7 gives the whole variable domain GAGVSQTPSNKVTEKGKYVELRCDPISGHTALYWYRQSLGQGPEFLIYFQGTGAADDSGLPNDRFFAVRPEGSVSTLKIQRTERGDSAVYLCASSSQPAGASEQYFGPGTRLTVT.

This clonotype was seen just once. The chain carries TRBV2 and TRBJ2-7; TRBD2 aligns across 10 bases. Germline trimming cut 6 bases from V and 2 bases from J; bases unmatched to any gene: 4. The CDR3 spans 14 residues. Per the germline V gene, CDR1 is SNHLY and CDR2 is FYNNEI. The CDR3 bases are TGTGCCAGCAGACGACTAGCGGGTGCCTACGAGCAGTACTTC. It yields the protein CASRRLAGAYEQYF.

The V call is TRBV7-9, the J call TRBJ2-7; D is ambiguous. CDR1 and CDR2 (germline): SEHNR, FQNEAQ (reference sequence). CDR3 length: 15 amino acids. V was trimmed by 5 bases and J by 6 bases, leaving 20 bases between them. CDR3 residues: CASSRRAPGPGEQYF. The CDR3 nucleotides read TGTGCCAGCAGCCGGCGAGCGCCAGGACCGGGCGAGCAGTACTTC.

V gene TRBV19 combines with J gene TRBJ1-6; D is possibly TRBD1 (6 bases). Germline CDR1 and CDR2: LNHDA and SQIVND (reference sequence). V was shortened by 6 bases and J by 8 bases, with 14 bases between the two germline ends. This CDR3 contains 14 residues. The CDR3 nucleotides read TGTGCCAGTAGGGTCGTAGGGGGAGATTCACCCCTCCACTTT. This gives the protein CASRVVGGDSPLHF.

V and J are TRBV5-1 and TRBJ2-5; 7 bases agree with TRBD2. This CDR3 spans 14 amino acids. In germline, CDR1 is SGHRS, CDR2 YFSETQ. V lost 3 bases to trimming and J lost 5 bases; unmatched junction nucleotides: 7. The CDR3 region is CASSSSTSLETQYF. CDR3 nucleotides: TGCGCCAGCAGCTCATCGACTAGCTTGGAGACCCAGTACTTC.

The chain is built from TRBV25-1 and TRBJ1-2, with D perhaps matching TRBD1 (5 bases). The CDR3 runs to 14 residues. Germline assignment: CDR1 MGHDK and CDR2 SYGVNS. Trimming stripped 4 bases from V and 1 base from J, with 10 bases between. The CDR3 sequence is CASSAGVVNYGYTF. DNA of the CDR3: TGTGCCAGCAGTGCGGGGGTAGTTAACTATGGCTACACCTTC.